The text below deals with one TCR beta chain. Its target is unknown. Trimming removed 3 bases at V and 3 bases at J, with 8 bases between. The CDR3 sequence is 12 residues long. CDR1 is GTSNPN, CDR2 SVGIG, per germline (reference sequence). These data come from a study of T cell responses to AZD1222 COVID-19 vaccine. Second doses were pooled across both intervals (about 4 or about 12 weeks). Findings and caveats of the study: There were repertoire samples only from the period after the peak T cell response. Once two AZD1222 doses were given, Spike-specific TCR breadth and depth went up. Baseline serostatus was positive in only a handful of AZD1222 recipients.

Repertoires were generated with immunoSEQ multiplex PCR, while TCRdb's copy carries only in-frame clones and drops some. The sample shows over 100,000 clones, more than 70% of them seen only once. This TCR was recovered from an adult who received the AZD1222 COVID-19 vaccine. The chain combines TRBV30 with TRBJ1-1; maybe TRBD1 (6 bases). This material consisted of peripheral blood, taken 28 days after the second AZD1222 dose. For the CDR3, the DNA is TGTGCCTGGAGATCAGGGGACACTGAAGCTTTCTTT. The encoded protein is CAWRSGDTEAFF.